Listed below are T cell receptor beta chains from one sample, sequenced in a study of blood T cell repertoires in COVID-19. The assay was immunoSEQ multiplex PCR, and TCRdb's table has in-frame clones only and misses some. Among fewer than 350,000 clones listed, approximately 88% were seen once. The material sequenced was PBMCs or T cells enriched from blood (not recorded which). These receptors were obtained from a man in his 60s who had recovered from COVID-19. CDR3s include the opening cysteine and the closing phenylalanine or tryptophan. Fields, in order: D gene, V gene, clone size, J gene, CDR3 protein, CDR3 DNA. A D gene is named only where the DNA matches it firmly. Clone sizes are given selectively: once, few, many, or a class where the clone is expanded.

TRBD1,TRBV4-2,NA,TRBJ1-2,CASSRQDGTGGYYGYTF,TGTGCCAGCAGCCGACAAGACGGGACAGGGGGCTACTATGGCTACACCTTC
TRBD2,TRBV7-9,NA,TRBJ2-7,CASSLRLAGSYEQYF,TGTGCCAGCAGCTTAAGGCTAGCGGGCTCCTACGAGCAGTACTTC
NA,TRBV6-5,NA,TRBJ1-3,CASSYSEGISGNTIYF,TGTGCCAGCAGTTACTCGGAGGGTATCTCTGGAAACACCATATATTTT
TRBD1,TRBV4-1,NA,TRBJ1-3,CASSRGLESGNTIYF,TGCGCCAGCAGCAGGGGGCTCGAGTCTGGAAACACCATATATTTT
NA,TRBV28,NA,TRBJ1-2,CASLAGGKTDSYTF,TGTGCCAGTTTAGCGGGAGGAAAGACGGACAGCTACACCTTC
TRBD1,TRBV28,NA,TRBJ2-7,CASRGQGRGSYEQYF,TGTGCCAGCAGGGGACAGGGTAGGGGCTCCTACGAGCAGTACTTC
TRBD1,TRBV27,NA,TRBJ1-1,CASSFFSQGAAEAFF,TGTGCCAGCAGTTTTTTTAGCCAGGGGGCTGCTGAAGCTTTCTTT
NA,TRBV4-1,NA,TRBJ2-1,CASSPGPLGRGSSYNEQFF,TGCGCCAGCAGCCCGGGCCCCTTGGGGCGGGGTAGCTCCTACAATGAGCAGTTCTTC
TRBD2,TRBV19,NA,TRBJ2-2,CASSITSGRPTGELFF,TGTGCCAGTAGTATTACTAGCGGGAGACCCACCGGGGAGCTGTTTTTT
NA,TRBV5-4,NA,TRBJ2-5,CASSLDRGGQETQYF,TGTGCCAGCAGCTTGGACAGGGGAGGACAAGAGACCCAGTACTTC
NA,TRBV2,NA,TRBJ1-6,CASLRDGGRNSPLHF,TGTGCCAGCCTAAGGGACGGCGGGAGGAATTCACCCCTCCACTTT
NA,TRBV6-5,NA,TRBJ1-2,CASRDHRDNYGYTF,TGTGCCAGCAGGGACCACAGGGATAACTATGGCTACACCTTC
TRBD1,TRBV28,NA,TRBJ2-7,CASSGQGNSYEQYF,TGTGCCAGCAGTGGACAGGGAAACTCCTACGAGCAGTACTTC
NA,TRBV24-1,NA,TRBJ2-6,CATSAGQAGANVLTF,TGTGCCACCAGTGCAGGGCAAGCTGGGGCCAACGTCCTGACTTTC
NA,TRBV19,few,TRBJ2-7,CASRLTSSYEQYF,TGTGCCAGTAGACTAACCAGCTCCTACGAGCAGTACTTC
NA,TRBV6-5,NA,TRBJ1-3,CASSYYPGAGNTIYF,TGTGCCAGCAGTTACTATCCGGGTGCTGGAAACACCATATATTTT
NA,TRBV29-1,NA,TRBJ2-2,CSVEGQVTGELFF,TGCAGCGTTGAAGGTCAGGTCACCGGGGAGCTGTTTTTT
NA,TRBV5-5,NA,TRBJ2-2,CASSLLGGDTGELFF,TGTGCCAGCAGCTTGTTAGGGGGAGACACCGGGGAGCTGTTTTTT
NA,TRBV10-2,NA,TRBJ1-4,CASSGSWQGVGKLFF,TGCGCCAGCAGTGGTTCGTGGCAGGGCGTCGGGAAACTGTTTTTT
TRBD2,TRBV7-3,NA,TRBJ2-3,CASGAAGEASTDTQYF,TGTGCCAGCGGCGCTGCGGGAGAAGCTAGCACAGATACGCAGTATTTT
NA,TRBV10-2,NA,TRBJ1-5,CASRKQGNQPQHF,TGCGCCAGCAGAAAACAGGGCAATCAGCCCCAGCATTTT
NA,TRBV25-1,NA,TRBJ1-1,CASSNPGGRTEAFF,TGTGCCAGCAGTAACCCAGGAGGTCGCACTGAAGCTTTCTTT
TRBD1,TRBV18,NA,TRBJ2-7,CASSPKTGGGYEQYF,TGTGCCAGCTCACCAAAGACAGGGGGCGGGTACGAGCAGTACTTC
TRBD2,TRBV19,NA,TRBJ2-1,CASSNPGLAGVEQFF,TGTGCCAGTAGTAATCCGGGACTAGCGGGAGTTGAGCAGTTCTTC
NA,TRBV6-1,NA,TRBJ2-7,CASSELFSGYEQYF,TGTGCCAGCAGTGAACTTTTTAGCGGATACGAGCAGTACTTC
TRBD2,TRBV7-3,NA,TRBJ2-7,CASSLGRGSYEQYF,TGTGCCAGCAGCTTGGGGAGGGGCTCCTACGAGCAGTACTTC
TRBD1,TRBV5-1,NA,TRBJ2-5,CASSLARGRRETQYF,TGCGCCAGCAGCTTGGCCAGGGGGCGGCGGGAGACCCAGTACTTC
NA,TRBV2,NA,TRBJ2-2,CASSEALRGGELFF,TGTGCCAGCAGTGAAGCGCTTAGGGGTGGGGAGCTGTTTTTT
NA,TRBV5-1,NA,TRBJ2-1,CASSLATARGNEQFF,TGCGCCAGCAGCTTGGCTACGGCTCGGGGCAATGAGCAGTTCTTC
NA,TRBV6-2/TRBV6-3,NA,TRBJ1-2,CASSHRDSGHYGYTF,TGTGCCAGCAGCCACCGGGATTCTGGACACTATGGCTACACCTTC
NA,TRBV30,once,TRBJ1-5,CAWSEAQGNQPQHF,TGTGCCTGGAGTGAGGCCCAGGGCAATCAGCCCCAGCATTTT
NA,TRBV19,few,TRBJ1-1,CASSKGGGDEAFF,TGTGCCAGTAGTAAAGGGGGTGGTGATGAAGCTTTCTTT
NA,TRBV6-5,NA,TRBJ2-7,CASSGRGGYEQYF,TGTGCCAGCAGCGGCAGGGGCGGCTACGAGCAGTACTTC
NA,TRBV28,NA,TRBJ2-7,CASRHGGAPYEQYF,TGTGCCAGCAGGCATGGGGGGGCCCCCTACGAGCAGTACTTC
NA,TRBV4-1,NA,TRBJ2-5,CASSQMGSGTEGTQYF,TGCGCCAGCAGCCAAATGGGATCCGGGACTGAAGGGACCCAGTACTTC
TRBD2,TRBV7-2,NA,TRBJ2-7,CASSLGLAAYEQYF,TGTGCCAGCAGCTTAGGTCTAGCGGCCTACGAGCAGTACTTC
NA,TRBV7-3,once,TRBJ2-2,CASSFDRGGAGELFF,TGTGCCAGCAGCTTCGACAGGGGAGGGGCCGGGGAGCTGTTTTTT
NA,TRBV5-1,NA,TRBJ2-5,CASSLGVSGFQETQYF,TGCGCCAGCAGCTTGGGTGTGAGCGGGTTCCAAGAGACCCAGTACTTC
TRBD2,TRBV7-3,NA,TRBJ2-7,CASNLAAYEQYF,TGTGCCAGCAACCTAGCGGCCTACGAGCAGTACTTC
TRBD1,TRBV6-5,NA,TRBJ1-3,CASSRQGNGNTIYF,TGTGCCAGCAGTAGACAGGGAAATGGAAACACCATATATTTT
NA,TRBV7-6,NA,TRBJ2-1,CASSLGVGRSNEQFF,TGTGCCAGCAGCTTAGGGGTCGGAAGGAGCAATGAGCAGTTCTTC
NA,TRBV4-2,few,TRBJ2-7,CASSPGTTPYEQYF,TGTGCCAGCAGCCCCGGGACAACCCCCTACGAGCAGTACTTC
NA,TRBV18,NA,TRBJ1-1,CASSPRTEMNTEAFF,TGTGCCAGCTCACCGAGGACAGAGATGAACACTGAAGCTTTCTTT
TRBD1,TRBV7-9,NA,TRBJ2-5,CASSLTTGGKETQYF,TGTGCCAGCAGCTTAACGACAGGGGGGAAAGAGACCCAGTACTTC
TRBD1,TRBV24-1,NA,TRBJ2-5,CATSDRDSQETQYF,TGTGCCACCAGTGATCGGGACAGCCAAGAGACCCAGTACTTC
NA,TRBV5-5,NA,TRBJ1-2,CASSLASGSSNYGYTF,TGTGCCAGCAGCTTGGCTTCGGGTTCTTCTAACTATGGCTACACCTTC